Below, 6 T cell receptor beta chains from the same sample are listed, as sequenced in a study of blood T cell repertoires in COVID-19. Produced via immunoSEQ multiplex PCR; TCRdb's table is partial and in-frame only. The sample yields under 150,000 clones, about 85% seen once. The specimen sequenced was peripheral blood. These receptors all stem from a human donor in a cohort sampled during active COVID-19.

The V gene is TRBV29-1, the J gene TRBJ1-5; maybe TRBD1 (6 bases). Germline loops: CDR1 SQVTM, CDR2 ANQGSEA. This CDR3 contains 13 residues. V gave up 7 bases and J gave up 5 bases, with 15 bases separating them. CDR3 nucleotide sequence: TGCAGCGCCAAACGGACAGACGATCAGCCCCAGCATTTT. This codes for CSAKRTDDQPQHF.

J is TRBJ2-7 and V is TRBV19, with D possibly matching TRBD1 (6 bases). The V end lost 6 bases, the J end lost 0 bases, and 6 bases lay between the germline ends. The CDR3 runs 12 residues. CDR1 and CDR2 from the germline V gene are LNHDA and SQIVND (reference sequence). Here the CDR3 reads CASRGASYEQYF. Written as DNA, the CDR3 is TGTGCCAGTAGGGGGGCCTCCTACGAGCAGTACTTC.

The chain is built from TRBV12-3 or TRBV12-4 and TRBJ2-7; possibly TRBD2 for D (7 bases). CDR3 size: 12 residues. V lost 3 bases and J 10 bases, leaving 13 bases between the germline ends. The CDR3 is CASSFGGGAQYF. CDR3 DNA sequence: TGTGCCAGCAGTTTCGGAGGGGGGGCTCAGTACTTC.

The chain carries TRBV7-9 and TRBJ1-5; unclear D gene. The CDR3 covers 12 residues. V lost 3 bases to trimming and J lost 5 bases, with 5 bases between them. Germline lookup yields CDR1 SEHNR and CDR2 FQNEAQ (reference sequence). CDR3 bases: TGTGCCAGCAGCTTGATAGATCAGCCCCAGCATTTT. Its protein product is CASSLIDQPQHF.

The genes are TRBV2 and TRBJ2-1; 7 bases fit TRBD1. The CDR3 length is 16 residues. V was pared by 6 bases and J by 1 base, with 9 bases of the junction left unmatched. CDR1 and CDR2 from the germline V gene are SNHLY and FYNNEI. In nucleotides, the CDR3 is TGTGCCAGCAGGGCCCGGGACAGAAAGTCCTACAATGAGCAGTTCTTC. Its protein product is CASRARDRKSYNEQFF. The full variable domain, rest sourced from reference TRBV2 and TRBJ2-1, is EPEVTQTPSHQVTQMGQEVILRCVPISNHLYFYWYRQILGQKVEFLVSFYNNEISEKSEIFDDQFSVERPDGSNFTLKIRSTKLEDSAMYFCASRARDRKSYNEQFFGPGTRLTVL.

This chain joins TRBV12-3 or TRBV12-4 and TRBJ1-2; D ambiguous. This CDR3 has 13 residues. The V gene lost 2 bases and the J gene lost 1 base, with 5 bases spanning the gap. The CDR3 is CASSLISNYGYTF. Written as DNA, the CDR3 is TGTGCCAGCAGTTTAATCAGTAACTATGGCTACACCTTC.